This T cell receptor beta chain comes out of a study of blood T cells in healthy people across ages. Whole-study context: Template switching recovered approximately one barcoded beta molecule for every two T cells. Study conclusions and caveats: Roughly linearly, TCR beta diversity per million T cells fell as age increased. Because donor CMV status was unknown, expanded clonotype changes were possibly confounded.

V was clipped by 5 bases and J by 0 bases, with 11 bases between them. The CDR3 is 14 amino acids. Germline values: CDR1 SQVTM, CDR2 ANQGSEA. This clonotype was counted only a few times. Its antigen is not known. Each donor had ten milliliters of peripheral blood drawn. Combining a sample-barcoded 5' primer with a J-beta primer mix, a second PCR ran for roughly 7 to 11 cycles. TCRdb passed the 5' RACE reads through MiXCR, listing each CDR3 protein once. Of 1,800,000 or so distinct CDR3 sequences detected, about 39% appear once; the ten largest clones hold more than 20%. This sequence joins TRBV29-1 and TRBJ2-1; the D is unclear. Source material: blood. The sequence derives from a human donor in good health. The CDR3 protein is CSVNDWSSYNEQFF. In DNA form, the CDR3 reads TGCAGCGTTAACGATTGGAGCTCCTACAATGAGCAGTTCTTC.